The 5 T cell receptor beta chains reported below all come from one sample, sequenced in a study of breast tumors, draining lymph nodes, adjacent tissues. TCRdb re-called the multiplex PCR reads with MiXCR, one entry per CDR3 protein. The sample lists approximately 130,000 distinct CDR3 sequences, approximately 20% occurring once. Axillary draining lymph nodes of breast cancer patients supplied the node samples. Specimen: axillary lymph node tissue. These receptors all stem from a female donor with breast cancer. Some clones in this sample may be carry-over from other donors' samples.

This clonotype was picked up many times. This chain uses TRBV4-2 with TRBJ2-7; D perhaps matches TRBD2 (5 bases). Germline CDR1 LGHNA, CDR2 YNFKEQ. The CDR3 extends over 15 amino acids. Trimming took off 4 bases at V and 3 bases at J, with 16 bases between the two ends. The chain's CDR3 is CASSRAPTRDYEQYF. CDR3 sequence (DNA): TGTGCCAGCAGCCGCGCCCCCACTAGGGACTACGAGCAGTACTTC.

This rearrangement joins TRBV20-1 to TRBJ1-1; possibly TRBD1 for D (6 bases). CDR1 is DFQATT, CDR2 SNEGSKA, per germline (reference sequence). The V end was cut by 4 bases, the J end by 5 bases, with 20 bases between. CDR3 length: 15 amino acids. The CDR3 sequence: CSAKTGGGAYTEAFF. The CDR3 DNA sequence: TGCAGTGCTAAGACGGGGGGGGGGGCGTATACTGAAGCTTTCTTT.

Many counts were recorded for this clonotype. CDR3 sequence reads: CASSPGLTLNEQFF. CDR3 sequence (DNA): TGTGCCAGCAGCCCGGGACTGACCCTAAATGAGCAGTTCTTC. This rearrangement joins TRBV6-6 to TRBJ2-1; a weak D match, TRBD2 (6 bases). Germline V gives CDR1 MNHNY, CDR2 SVGAGI (reference sequence). The CDR3 covers 14 residues. V lost 6 bases and J lost 7, with 16 bases in between.

This clonotype was seen many times. The chain is built from TRBV2 and TRBJ2-3; 8 bases match TRBD2. The germline gives CDR1 SNHLY, CDR2 FYNNEI. The J segment lost 3 bases and the V segment lost 10 bases, leaving 18 bases of the junction unmatched. The CDR3 runs 17 residues. CDR3 protein: CATYSPGLGSSTDTQYF. The CDR3 coding sequence is TGTGCCACCTACTCCCCGGGACTAGGGTCTTCTACAGATACGCAGTATTTT.

In this sample, this clonotype turned up many times. The chain has TRBV12-3 or TRBV12-4 and TRBJ1-3; D uncertain. This CDR3 contains 16 residues. Trimming cost V 3 bases and J 0 bases, with 12 bases left between them. CDR3 nucleotide sequence: TGTGCCAGCAGTTTTTGGGAGAAGAGCTCTGGAAACACCATATATTTT. Residues: CASSFWEKSSGNTIYF.